The source of this T cell receptor beta chain is a study of T cell responses to AZD1222 COVID-19 vaccine. Study-level information: Second doses at about 4 or about 12 weeks were pooled. Study observations and caveats: Only a handful of AZD1222 recipients tested seropositive at baseline.

Sequencing used immunoSEQ multiplex PCR; TCRdb keeps in-frame clones, though not all of them. Among 150,000 or so clones listed, 85% to 90% were seen once. Of note for this clone: Its antigen remains unidentified.

Trimming cost V 3 bases and J 3 bases, with 5 bases left between them. There are 12 residues in the CDR3. Germline CDR1 LNHDA, CDR2 SQIVND (reference sequence). This clonotype originated in an adult in good health. This material consisted of peripheral blood, taken on day 0 of AZD1222 vaccination. The chain uses TRBV19 and TRBJ1-1, with D uncertain. CDR3 region: CASSISDTEAFF. Here the CDR3 DNA reads TGTGCCAGTAGTATCTCGGACACTGAAGCTTTCTTT.